This is a list of T cell receptor beta chains from one sample in a study of T cells in Graves' hyperthyroidism and ophthalmopathy. TCRdb re-called the multiplex PCR reads with MiXCR, one entry per CDR3 protein. The data hold some 690,000 distinct CDR3 sequences, with 17% observed a single time. The specimen was blood. Every receptor here comes from a man aged 45 to 65 with Graves' hyperthyroidism. CDR3s include the opening cysteine and the closing phenylalanine or tryptophan. The D gene is left open where the match is weak. Clone size appears in some rows only: once, few, many, or a class for an expanded clone.

d_call: .; j_call: TRBJ1-1; v_call: TRBV19; clone_size: .; cdr3_nt: TGTGCCAGTAGTCCCGAGAGGTTGAACACTGAAGCTTTCTTT; cdr3_aa: CASSPERLNTEAFF
d_call: .; j_call: TRBJ1-2; v_call: TRBV12-3/TRBV12-4; clone_size: .; cdr3_nt: TGTGCCAGCAGTTTAGCTCGGGGGACTCTCGGTGGCTACACCTTC; cdr3_aa: CASSLARGTLGGYTF
d_call: TRBD1; j_call: TRBJ1-1; v_call: TRBV19; clone_size: .; cdr3_nt: TGTGCCAGTATCAAGCCGGGACAGGGTCTGGTAGAAGCTTTCTTT; cdr3_aa: CASIKPGQGLVEAFF
d_call: TRBD2; j_call: TRBJ2-1; v_call: TRBV5-1; clone_size: many; cdr3_nt: TGCGCCAGCAGCTTGGTAGGGACTAGCGGACCCTACGATGAGCAGTTCTTC; cdr3_aa: CASSLVGTSGPYDEQFF
d_call: .; j_call: TRBJ2-3; v_call: TRBV7-9; clone_size: .; cdr3_nt: TGTGCCAGCAGCCCCCCCGCGGCAGATACGCAGTATTTT; cdr3_aa: CASSPPAADTQYF
d_call: TRBD2; j_call: TRBJ2-5; v_call: TRBV28; clone_size: many; cdr3_nt: TGTGCCAGCAGTTTATTAAAAAGCGGGAGAGGGCAAGAGACCCAGTACTTC; cdr3_aa: CASSLLKSGRGQETQYF
d_call: TRBD2; j_call: TRBJ2-1; v_call: TRBV5-1; clone_size: many; cdr3_nt: TGCGCCAGCCGCCGGGCGGGAGAGTCCTACAATGAGCAGTTCTTC; cdr3_aa: CASRRAGESYNEQFF
d_call: .; j_call: TRBJ2-7; v_call: TRBV6-1; clone_size: .; cdr3_nt: TGTGCCAGCAATCCATGGGCGGACCCCTACGAGCAGTACTTC; cdr3_aa: CASNPWADPYEQYF
d_call: TRBD1; j_call: TRBJ1-1; v_call: TRBV28; clone_size: .; cdr3_nt: TGTGCCATCGACATAGACAGGGGGCGTGGTGGGGCTTTCTTT; cdr3_aa: CAIDIDRGRGGAFF
d_call: .; j_call: TRBJ1-2; v_call: TRBV12-3/TRBV12-4; clone_size: .; cdr3_nt: TGTGCCAGCAGTGCCTTCAGGACAAATAGTAACTATGGCTACACCTTC; cdr3_aa: CASSAFRTNSNYGYTF
d_call: TRBD1; j_call: TRBJ2-5; v_call: TRBV2; clone_size: many; cdr3_nt: TGTGCCAGCATAGCAGGGGGAGAGACCCAGTACTTC; cdr3_aa: CASIAGGETQYF
d_call: .; j_call: TRBJ2-1; v_call: TRBV2; clone_size: many; cdr3_nt: TGTGCCAGCAGTGAACTGGCGGGACAAAACAATGAGCAGTTCTTC; cdr3_aa: CASSELAGQNNEQFF
d_call: .; j_call: TRBJ2-7; v_call: TRBV12-3/TRBV12-4; clone_size: few; cdr3_nt: TGTGCCAGCAGTTTTGGTGGGAAGTTGTCCGAGCAGTACTTC; cdr3_aa: CASSFGGKLSEQYF
d_call: .; j_call: TRBJ1-4; v_call: TRBV27; clone_size: many; cdr3_nt: TGTGCCAGCAGTTTAAGTTACGCAACTAATGAAAAACTGTTTTTT; cdr3_aa: CASSLSYATNEKLFF
d_call: TRBD2; j_call: TRBJ2-1; v_call: TRBV18; clone_size: few; cdr3_nt: TGTGCCAGCTCACCATCCGATAGCGGGATGAGCTCCTACAATGAGCAGTTCTTC; cdr3_aa: CASSPSDSGMSSYNEQFF
d_call: TRBD1; j_call: TRBJ1-1; v_call: TRBV27; clone_size: few; cdr3_nt: TGTGCCAGCAGTCCCGGGACAGGGGTCCCGAACACTGAAGCTTTCTTT; cdr3_aa: CASSPGTGVPNTEAFF
d_call: TRBD2; j_call: TRBJ2-5; v_call: TRBV9; clone_size: many; cdr3_nt: TGTGCCAGCAGCGGGGGGACTAGCGGGAAAGAGACCCAGTACTTC; cdr3_aa: CASSGGTSGKETQYF
d_call: TRBD2; j_call: TRBJ2-1; v_call: TRBV2; clone_size: many; cdr3_nt: TGTGCCAGCAGTGAAGAGGCTAGCGGGAGAGGGGATGAGCAGTTCTTC; cdr3_aa: CASSEEASGRGDEQFF
d_call: TRBD2; j_call: TRBJ2-1; v_call: TRBV12-3/TRBV12-4; clone_size: many; cdr3_nt: TGTGCCAGCAGCTGGGGACTAGCGGGAATCAACAATGAGCAGTTCTTC; cdr3_aa: CASSWGLAGINNEQFF
d_call: .; j_call: TRBJ2-3; v_call: TRBV14; clone_size: .; cdr3_nt: TGTGCCAGCAGCCAAGAGGGAGGGGGCGTAGATACGCAGTATTTT; cdr3_aa: CASSQEGGGVDTQYF
d_call: .; j_call: TRBJ1-3; v_call: TRBV7-2; clone_size: .; cdr3_nt: TGTGCCACCTTGGCACCAAATAGTCGCACCATATATTTT; cdr3_aa: CATLAPNSRTIYF
d_call: TRBD2; j_call: TRBJ2-7; v_call: TRBV7-9; clone_size: many; cdr3_nt: TGTGCCAGCAGCCCCCGTGGTAGCGGGAGCTACGAGCAGTACTTC; cdr3_aa: CASSPRGSGSYEQYF
d_call: .; j_call: TRBJ2-7; v_call: TRBV9; clone_size: many; cdr3_nt: TGTGCCAGCAGCGTAGGGGGATCGACATGGGCCTACGAGCAGTACTTC; cdr3_aa: CASSVGGSTWAYEQYF
d_call: TRBD2; j_call: TRBJ2-1; v_call: TRBV4-2; clone_size: .; cdr3_nt: TGTGCCAGCAGCCAGATCGGGACTAGCGGGAGCTCCTACAATGAGCAGTTCTTC; cdr3_aa: CASSQIGTSGSSYNEQFF
d_call: TRBD2; j_call: TRBJ2-1; v_call: TRBV6-2/TRBV6-3; clone_size: once; cdr3_nt: TGTGCCACCCGGGGGACCTTGCGGGAGTTCCCACAGGATGAGCAGTTCTTC; cdr3_aa: CATRGTLREFPQDEQFF
d_call: .; j_call: TRBJ1-1; v_call: TRBV28; clone_size: many; cdr3_nt: TGTGCCAGCAGTCCCCAGTTCCTGAAAGACACTGAAGCTTTCTTT; cdr3_aa: CASSPQFLKDTEAFF
d_call: .; j_call: TRBJ2-2; v_call: TRBV2; clone_size: few; cdr3_nt: TGTGCCAGCAGTTCGATTCAGGCAGACACCGGGGAGCTGTTTTTT; cdr3_aa: CASSSIQADTGELFF
d_call: TRBD1; j_call: TRBJ2-1; v_call: TRBV7-2; clone_size: .; cdr3_nt: TGTGCCAGCAGCTTACTCCGAGGACAGGGTCATGAGCAGTTCTTC; cdr3_aa: CASSLLRGQGHEQFF
d_call: TRBD2; j_call: TRBJ2-7; v_call: TRBV2; clone_size: many; cdr3_nt: TGTGCCAGCCAAGGAGGACTAGCGGGTCTTCAGTACTTC; cdr3_aa: CASQGGLAGLQYF
d_call: .; j_call: TRBJ1-5; v_call: TRBV24-1; clone_size: few; cdr3_nt: TGTGCCACCAGTGCCGCAGGGGCGAATCAGCCCCAGCATTTT; cdr3_aa: CATSAAGANQPQHF
d_call: .; j_call: TRBJ1-2; v_call: TRBV5-5; clone_size: .; cdr3_nt: TGTGCCAGCAGGTTCCCTGGGGGAGGTGGCTACACCTTC; cdr3_aa: CASRFPGGGGYTF
d_call: .; j_call: TRBJ1-4; v_call: TRBV28; clone_size: many; cdr3_nt: TGTGCCAGCATCCCCGGCGGACGGGGCCGGGAAAAACTGTTTTTT; cdr3_aa: CASIPGGRGREKLFF
d_call: .; j_call: TRBJ1-2; v_call: TRBV29-1; clone_size: many; cdr3_nt: TGCAGCCCAAGGGGCAGGGGAGGCGGTGGCTACACCTTC; cdr3_aa: CSPRGRGGGGYTF
d_call: TRBD2; j_call: TRBJ2-1; v_call: TRBV7-9; clone_size: many; cdr3_nt: TGTGCCAGCAGCTCCATAGCGGGAGCTGGGTACAATGAGCAGTTCTTC; cdr3_aa: CASSSIAGAGYNEQFF
d_call: .; j_call: TRBJ1-1; v_call: TRBV7-9; clone_size: many; cdr3_nt: TGTGCCAGCAGGACGGGCTTCGGAGTGACTGAAGCTTTCTTT; cdr3_aa: CASRTGFGVTEAFF
d_call: .; j_call: TRBJ1-2; v_call: TRBV27; clone_size: many; cdr3_nt: TGTGCCAGCAGTGAAGGACGGTCCTATGGCTACACCTTC; cdr3_aa: CASSEGRSYGYTF
d_call: TRBD1; j_call: TRBJ2-7; v_call: TRBV12-3/TRBV12-4; clone_size: many; cdr3_nt: TGTGCCAGCACCTGGGGGCAGGGGGCTTACGAGCAGTACTTC; cdr3_aa: CASTWGQGAYEQYF
d_call: .; j_call: TRBJ1-1; v_call: TRBV4-1; clone_size: .; cdr3_nt: TGCGCCAGCAGCCTAGCGGACTTCCCGAACACTGAAGCTTTCTTT; cdr3_aa: CASSLADFPNTEAFF
d_call: TRBD2; j_call: TRBJ2-1; v_call: TRBV7-3; clone_size: many; cdr3_nt: TGTGCCAGCAGCTCCGATACTAGCGGGAGTTTCCACAATGAGCAGTTCTTC; cdr3_aa: CASSSDTSGSFHNEQFF
d_call: .; j_call: TRBJ2-4; v_call: TRBV27; clone_size: .; cdr3_nt: TGTGCCAGCAGTTTTGTAGGGACCAAAAACATTCAGTACTTC; cdr3_aa: CASSFVGTKNIQYF
d_call: .; j_call: TRBJ1-1; v_call: TRBV7-3; clone_size: .; cdr3_nt: TGTGCCAGCAGCTTAATTGGGGGTTTCGACACTGAAGCTTTCTTT; cdr3_aa: CASSLIGGFDTEAFF
d_call: .; j_call: TRBJ1-5; v_call: TRBV12-3/TRBV12-4; clone_size: many; cdr3_nt: TGTGCCAGCAGCTTACGCGGGAATCAGCCCCAGCATTTT; cdr3_aa: CASSLRGNQPQHF
d_call: TRBD2; j_call: TRBJ2-3; v_call: TRBV15; clone_size: few; cdr3_nt: TGTGCCACCAGCAGAGACCAACTAGCGGGAGCATCCGCAGATACGCAGTATTTT; cdr3_aa: CATSRDQLAGASADTQYF
d_call: .; j_call: TRBJ2-2; v_call: TRBV27; clone_size: .; cdr3_nt: TGTGCCAGCAGTTTATCGGGGACCAGGTGGGCCGGGGAGCTGTTTTTT; cdr3_aa: CASSLSGTRWAGELFF
d_call: .; j_call: TRBJ1-1; v_call: TRBV3-1; clone_size: .; cdr3_nt: TGTGCCAGCAGCCAAGAAGGGGGGCGGAAAATTGAAGCTTTCTTT; cdr3_aa: CASSQEGGRKIEAFF
d_call: .; j_call: TRBJ2-2; v_call: TRBV7-8; clone_size: many; cdr3_nt: TGTGCCAGCACTCAAACAGCCGCAGAAACCGGGGAGCTGTTTTTT; cdr3_aa: CASTQTAAETGELFF
d_call: TRBD2; j_call: TRBJ2-3; v_call: TRBV7-8; clone_size: few; cdr3_nt: TGTGCCAGCAGCTGGGACAGTACCGGGACTAGCGGGAGGCCCTTCACAGATACGCAGTATTTT; cdr3_aa: CASSWDSTGTSGRPFTDTQYF
d_call: TRBD2; j_call: TRBJ2-7; v_call: TRBV3-1; clone_size: .; cdr3_nt: TGTGCCAGCAGCCAGTCGGGACTAGGAAATAATGAGCAGTACTTC; cdr3_aa: CASSQSGLGNNEQYF
d_call: .; j_call: TRBJ1-1; v_call: TRBV28; clone_size: many; cdr3_nt: TGTGCCAGCAGTTCCCGACCGAACACTGAAGCTTTCTTT; cdr3_aa: CASSSRPNTEAFF
d_call: TRBD2; j_call: TRBJ2-3; v_call: TRBV5-1; clone_size: .; cdr3_nt: TGCGCCAGTGCGGGAGTCCGCACAGATACGCAGTATTTT; cdr3_aa: CASAGVRTDTQYF
d_call: TRBD1; j_call: TRBJ1-2; v_call: TRBV27; clone_size: many; cdr3_nt: TGTGCCAGCAGTCTCCGACAGGGAGGCGGCTACACCTTC; cdr3_aa: CASSLRQGGGYTF
d_call: .; j_call: TRBJ1-3; v_call: TRBV6-1; clone_size: few; cdr3_nt: TGTGCCAGCAGTGAAGACAGGTCTGTTGGAAACACCATATATTTT; cdr3_aa: CASSEDRSVGNTIYF